Below, 13 T cell receptor beta chains from the same sample are listed, as sequenced in a study of response to subunit inactivated influenza vaccine. A single record per CDR3 protein comes from TCRdb applying MiXCR to the RT-PCR reads. The sample has 800,000 or so distinct CDR3 sequences, over 20% seen once. Specimen: PBMCs from blood, collected roughly 5 days after vaccination. All receptors come from a man in his fifties who received an inactivated influenza vaccine.

This chain links TRBV20-1 with TRBJ2-7; D gene uncertain. Germline CDR1 and CDR2: DFQATT and SNEGSKA (reference sequence). CDR3 length equals 11 residues. V gave up 6 bases and J gave up 5 bases, with 11 bases separating them. The CDR3 region is CSAEQINEQYF. CDR3 DNA sequence: TGCAGTGCCGAACAAATCAACGAGCAGTACTTC.

This clonotype was seen at least ten times. This chain connects TRBV12-3 or TRBV12-4 to TRBJ2-1; tentative D call: TRBD2 (6 bases). The V gene lost 6 bases and the J gene lost 9 bases, with 12 bases spanning the gap. The CDR3 sequence is 12 residues long. CDR3 amino acids: CASSLTSFEQFF. The CDR3 DNA reads as TGTGCCAGCAGCCTCACTAGCTTTGAGCAGTTCTTC.

This chain uses TRBV5-5 with TRBJ2-5, with TRBD1 matching over 7 bases. V lost 3 bases and J lost 1; bases outside the gene matches: 3. The CDR3 contains 14 residues. The germline gives CDR1 SGHKS, CDR2 YYEKEE (reference sequence). The CDR3 loop is CASSSYRGQETQYF. CDR3 nucleotides: TGTGCCAGCAGCTCTTACAGGGGCCAAGAGACCCAGTACTTC.

This clonotype was observed a few times. Here the CDR3 DNA reads TGTGCCAGCAGCCAAGTTCGGGACCAAGAGACCCAGTACTTC. Protein sequence: CASSQVRDQETQYF. This chain connects TRBV14 to TRBJ2-5; D gene ambiguous. Germline lookup yields CDR1 SGHDN and CDR2 FVKESK. Trimming pared 1 base from V and 0 bases from J, leaving 6 bases between. This CDR3 comprises 14 residues.

The rearrangement links TRBV10-3 to TRBJ2-7, with D perhaps being TRBD1 or TRBD2 (5 bases each). Looked up from germline, CDR1 is ENHRY and CDR2 is SYGVKD. V lost 4 bases and J lost 3, with 25 bases in between. The CDR3 sequence is 18 residues long. CDR3 bases: TGTGCCATCAGTGCCTCCGGGACCCGGCCCGGAGGCTTCTACGAGCAGTACTTC. This sequence encodes CAISASGTRPGGFYEQYF.

The V gene is TRBV20-1, the J gene TRBJ2-1, with a tentative D call TRBD1 (6 bases). Trimming pared 7 bases from V and 3 bases from J, leaving 16 bases between. The CDR3 has 14 residues. Germline loops: CDR1 DFQATT, CDR2 SNEGSKA (reference sequence). The CDR3 coding sequence is TGCAGTGAGCAGGAACGACAGGTCTACAATGAGCAGTTCTTC. Its translation is CSEQERQVYNEQFF.

The chain combines TRBV5-1 with TRBJ2-2; TRBD1 is a possible D gene (5 bases). This CDR3 has 15 residues. The V end was cut by 1 base, the J end by 0 bases, with 7 bases between. Looked up from germline, CDR1 is SGHRS and CDR2 is YFSETQ. The CDR3 spells CASSLKQANTGELFF. The CDR3 coding sequence is TGCGCCAGCAGCTTGAAACAGGCGAACACCGGGGAGCTGTTTTTT.

This clonotype was seen at least ten times. This chain connects TRBV11-2 to TRBJ2-1; D remains unclear. Trimming left V 5 bases short and J 3 bases short, with 14 bases between. The germline CDR1 and CDR2 sequences are SGHAT and FQNNGV. CDR3 length: 15 residues. The CDR3, as DNA: TGTGCCAGCAGCCCCACTCGGACCAGCTACAATGAGCAGTTCTTC. Translated: CASSPTRTSYNEQFF. Drawing the rest from reference TRBV11-2 and TRBJ2-1, the complete variable domain is EAGVAQSPRYKIIEKRQSVAFWCNPISGHATLYWYQQILGQGPKLLIQFQNNGVVDDSQLPKDRFSAERLKGVDSTLKIQPAKLEDSAVYLCASSPTRTSYNEQFFGPGTRLTVL.

This clonotype was observed a few times. The chain links TRBV9 to TRBJ2-7, with 7 bases matching TRBD2. V was pared by 4 bases and J by 1 base, with 8 bases of the junction left unmatched. The CDR3 extends over 15 amino acids. The germline gives CDR1 SGDLS, CDR2 YYNGEE. CDR3 in amino acids: CASSLTAGESYEQYF. The CDR3 nucleotides are TGTGCCAGCAGCCTTACGGCGGGGGAGTCCTACGAGCAGTACTTC.

This clonotype was seen once. The gene calls are TRBV6-2 or TRBV6-3 and TRBJ2-2, with a tentative D call TRBD2 (6 bases). From germline, CDR1 is MNHEY and CDR2 SVGEGT. The CDR3 totals 15 residues. V was cut by 1 base and J by 5 bases, with 11 bases left in between. The CDR3 DNA reads as TGTGCCAGCAGTTACTTTGCGGGACCGACCGGGGAGCTGTTTTTT. It is translated as CASSYFAGPTGELFF.

The table lists this clonotype with a few counts. The chain has TRBV6-5 and TRBJ1-6, with 7 bases matching TRBD1. The V gene end was trimmed by 4 bases and the J gene end by 10 bases; junction bases not matched to a gene: 13. CDR3 length: 16 amino acids. CDR1 and CDR2 (germline): MNHEY, SVGAGI. The CDR3 DNA is TGTGCCAGCAGTTCTCTACCCCGACAGGGTATATCACCCCTCCACTTT. It specifies CASSSLPRQGISPLHF.

This clonotype showed up just a few times. The V and J genes are TRBV5-8 and TRBJ1-4; D is ambiguous. CDR3 length: 16 amino acids. The V end lost 1 base, the J end lost 3 bases, and 13 bases lay between the germline ends. Germline V gives CDR1 SGHTS, CDR2 YDEGEE. The CDR3 DNA is TGTGCCAGCAGCTTGCGGCAGGTTTGGGCTAATGAAAAACTGTTTTTT. Amino acid sequence: CASSLRQVWANEKLFF.

In its sample, this clonotype was seen a few times. This rearrangement joins TRBV5-1 to TRBJ2-7; the match to TRBD2 covers 11 bases. The CDR3 consists of 15 residues. Germline CDR1 is SGHRS and CDR2 is YFSETQ. The J segment lost 0 bases and the V segment lost 5 bases, leaving 4 bases of the junction unmatched. CDR3 DNA: TGCGCCAGCAGAGCGGGACTAGCGGACTCCTACGAGCAGTACTTC. Protein product: CASRAGLADSYEQYF. The full variable domain, completed using reference TRBV5-1 and TRBJ2-7, is KAGVTQTPRYLIKTRGQQVTLSCSPISGHRSVSWYQQTPGQGLQFLFEYFSETQRNKGNFPGRFSGRQFSNSRSEMNVSTLELGDSALYLCASRAGLADSYEQYFGPGTRLTVT.